The 31 T cell receptor beta chains listed next were all sequenced from one sample in a study of blood T cells in healthy people across ages. Through a sample-barcoded 5' primer and a J-beta primer mix, a second PCR was run for roughly 6 to 11 cycles. TCRdb redid the calling of the 5' RACE reads with MiXCR, one entry per CDR3 protein. Of 790,000 or so distinct CDR3 sequences in the sample, 46% are singletons; the top ten hold about a sixth. The material sequenced was blood. These TCRs come from an elderly man in good health.

The sample holds one count of this clonotype. A much larger clone differs from this one at a single base, so this may be a read error. The rearrangement joins TRBV9 to TRBJ2-5, with D possibly being TRBD1 or TRBD2 (5 bases each). Germline values: CDR1 SGDLS, CDR2 YYNGEE. The CDR3 is 14 amino acids. Trimming took off 4 bases at V and 11 bases at J, with 21 bases between the two ends. The CDR3: CASSPTGTSNGQYF. In nucleotides, the CDR3 is TGTGCCAGCAGCCCCACCGGGACCAGCAACGGGCAGTACTTC. Using reference TRBV9 and TRBJ2-5 for the parts outside the CDR3, the full variable domain is DSGVTQTPKHLITATGQRVTLRCSPRSGDLSVYWYQQSLDQGLQFLIQYYNGEERAKGNILERFSAQQFPDLHSELNLSSLELGDSALYFCASSPTGTSNGQYFGPGTRLLVL.

V gene TRBV29-1 combines with J gene TRBJ2-7, with D unresolved. CDR3 size: 14 residues. V lost 6 bases and J lost 7, with 22 bases in between. Germline CDR1 SQVTM, CDR2 ANQGSEA. DNA for the CDR3: TGCAGCGTCCTTACTGGAACCTCGCGTACTGAGCAGTACTTC. Residues: CSVLTGTSRTEQYF.

V and J are TRBV30 and TRBJ2-5, with D maybe TRBD2 (6 bases). Trimming took 8 bases from V and 3 from J, leaving 13 bases between them. Per germline, CDR1 GTSNPN and CDR2 SVGIG (reference sequence). The CDR3 consists of 12 residues. The CDR3 is CAQGLAEETQYF. The CDR3 bases are TGTGCCCAAGGATTAGCGGAAGAGACCCAGTACTTC. Full variable domain (outside the CDR3, taken from reference TRBV30 and TRBJ2-5): SQTIHQWPATLVQPVGSPLSLECTVEGTSNPNLYWYRQAAGRGLQLLFYSVGIGQISSEVPQNLSASRPQDRQFILSSKKLLLSDSGFYLCAQGLAEETQYFGPGTRLLVL.

CDR3 in amino acids: CASSPMRADSNQPQHF. The CDR3 region has the DNA TGTGCCAGCAGCCCCATGCGGGCAGATAGCAATCAGCCCCAGCATTTT. The V and J genes are TRBV27 and TRBJ1-5; D is undetermined. This CDR3 has 16 residues. V dropped 6 bases and J dropped 0 bases, with 15 bases sitting between them. Germline loops: CDR1 MNHEY, CDR2 SMNVEV (reference sequence).

This chain joins TRBV9 and TRBJ2-3; TRBD2 matches 7 bases. The CDR3 is 15 residues long. V lost 2 bases, J lost 2 bases, and 5 bases stayed unmatched. The V gene's germline CDR1 is SGDLS and CDR2 YYNGEE. The CDR3 protein is CASSVGGSATDTQYF. For the CDR3, the DNA is TGTGCCAGCAGCGTCGGGGGGAGCGCCACAGATACGCAGTATTTT.

This sequence joins TRBV12-3 or TRBV12-4 and TRBJ2-7, with D perhaps being TRBD1 or TRBD2 (5 bases each). The length of the CDR3 is 11 residues. V lost 2 bases, J lost 12 bases, and 11 bases lay in between. CDR3 protein: CASSLKGTRYF. Written as DNA, the CDR3 is TGTGCCAGCAGTTTAAAAGGGACCCGGTACTTC.

The V gene is TRBV10-3, the J gene TRBJ2-1, with 13 bases that match TRBD2. Germline values: CDR1 ENHRY, CDR2 SYGVKD. V dropped 6 bases and J dropped 9; count of bases not matched to a gene: 5. This CDR3 has 14 amino acids. The chain's CDR3 is CAIRGTSGNIEQFF. Written as DNA, the CDR3 is TGTGCCATCAGAGGGACTAGCGGGAATATTGAGCAGTTCTTC.

The rearrangement links TRBV25-1 to TRBJ2-2, with D possibly being TRBD1 or TRBD2 (5 bases each). The V end lost 9 bases, the J end lost 2 bases, and 16 bases lay between the germline ends. Germline V gene data show CDR1 as MGHDK and CDR2 as SYGVNS. The CDR3 spans 15 residues. The DNA of the CDR3 is TGTGCCAGTTCTGGGGGTAGCCACAACACCGGGGAGCTGTTTTTT. This encodes CASSGGSHNTGELFF. Variable domain in full (rest from reference TRBV25-1 and TRBJ2-2): EADIYQTPRYLVIGTGKKITLECSQTMGHDKMYWYQQDPGMELHLIHYSYGVNSTEKGDLSSESTVSRIRTEHFPLTLESARPSHTSQYLCASSGGSHNTGELFFGEGSRLTVL.

The chain uses TRBV5-5 and TRBJ2-3; D call uncertain. The length of the CDR3 is 12 residues. In germline, CDR1 is SGHKS, CDR2 YYEKEE (reference sequence). Trimming took off 2 bases at V and 6 bases at J, with 7 bases between the two ends. Here the CDR3 reads CASSFWLDTQYF. The DNA for the CDR3 is TGTGCCAGCAGCTTTTGGCTCGATACGCAGTATTTT.

This clonotype was found a few times. The chain uses TRBV11-1 and TRBJ2-5; D gene ambiguous. The DNA end lines up better with TRBJ2-7; the J call may be wrong. Germline V gives CDR1 SGHAT, CDR2 FQDESV (reference sequence). This CDR3 region has 11 residues. CDR3: CASSFLNEQYF. The CDR3 nucleotides are TGTGCCAGCAGCTTCTTGAACGAGCAGTACTTC.

This chain connects TRBV6-6 to TRBJ2-5; perhaps TRBD2 as D (5 bases). CDR3 length equals 13 residues. The germline V gene encodes CDR1 MNHNY and CDR2 SVGAGI (reference sequence). V lost 1 base and J 11 bases, leaving 14 bases between the germline ends. The CDR3 reads CASSYWTGEEQYF. CDR3 DNA sequence: TGTGCCAGCAGTTACTGGACTGGGGAAGAGCAGTACTTC.

The CDR3 reads CSAGDRGHEKLFF. The CDR3 region has the DNA TGCAGTGCTGGTGACAGGGGGCATGAAAAACTGTTTTTT. The chain recombines TRBV20-1 with TRBJ1-4; 10 nucleotides agree with TRBD1. The CDR3 totals 13 residues. With 5 bases clipped from V and 6 bases from J, the junction kept 3 bases outside the gene matches. Germline assignment: CDR1 DFQATT and CDR2 SNEGSKA (reference sequence).

The chain recombines TRBV12-3 or TRBV12-4 with TRBJ2-7, with 9 nucleotides matching TRBD1. The CDR3 totals 15 residues. J was trimmed by 4 bases and V by 6 bases; bases with no gene match: 10. The CDR3 DNA follows: TGTGCCAGCAGACGAACCGGGACAGGGACTTACGAGCAGTACTTC. It codes for CASRRTGTGTYEQYF.

V gene TRBV18 combines with J gene TRBJ2-3, with TRBD1 matching over 8 bases. Germline loops: CDR1 KGHSH, CDR2 LQKENI. Unmatched junction bases numbered 3, after V lost 3 bases and J lost 4 bases. CDR3 length: 14 residues. CDR3 amino acids: CASSPDRASDTQYF. In DNA form, the CDR3 reads TGTGCCAGCTCACCGGACAGGGCCTCAGATACGCAGTATTTT.

About this clonotype: A read error may be the cause here, since a much bigger clone is one base away. The chain employs TRBV29-1 and TRBJ2-3; 11 nucleotides line up with TRBD2. The CDR3 extends over 15 amino acids. CDR1 is SQVTM and CDR2 is ANQGSEA in the germline V gene. As DNA, the CDR3 is TGCCGCGTTTTCGATAGCGGGAGGGCCCAAGATACGCAGTATTTT. It is translated as CRVFDSGRAQDTQYF.

The rearrangement links TRBV6-5 to TRBJ2-5, with unresolved D. There are 16 residues in the CDR3. The ends were cut back, 2 bases at V and 11 bases at J, with 24 bases in the middle. The germline CDR1 and CDR2 sequences are MNHEY and SVGAGI. Written as DNA, the CDR3 is TGTGCCAGCAGTTACCAGACTCCAAACTCCTACAATGAGCAGTACTTC. It translates to CASSYQTPNSYNEQYF.

V usage is TRBV27 and J usage is TRBJ1-2; TRBD1 matches at 8 bases. The CDR3 is made up of 19 amino acids. CDR1 is MNHEY, CDR2 SMNVEV, per germline (reference sequence). J was trimmed by 1 base and V by 2 bases; bases with no gene match: 15. The CDR3 bases are TGTGCCAGCAGTTTAGTAGGGCGCAGGGGGCTTGTATATAACTATGGCTACACCTTC. This gives the protein CASSLVGRRGLVYNYGYTF.

This clonotype turned up a few times. The J gene is TRBJ2-5, the V gene TRBV6-2 or TRBV6-3, with D perhaps TRBD2 (6 bases). The germline gives CDR1 MNHEY, CDR2 SVGEGT. The length of the CDR3 is 15 residues. The germline V and J ends were trimmed by 2 bases and 2 bases, with 12 bases remaining between them. Written as DNA, the CDR3 is TGTGCCAGCAGTTACATTGGGCTAGCGCAAGAGACCCAGTACTTC. Its translation: CASSYIGLAQETQYF.

This clonotype was observed once. The V and J genes are TRBV11-1 and TRBJ1-1, with TRBD1 as a possible D gene (5 bases). Germline V CDR1 and CDR2: SGHAT, FQDESV (reference sequence). Trimming took 5 bases from V and 0 from J, leaving 13 bases between them. The CDR3 runs to 15 residues. The CDR3 loop is CASSQGRPMNTEAFF. For the CDR3, the DNA is TGTGCCAGCAGCCAGGGACGGCCCATGAACACTGAAGCTTTCTTT.

This clonotype has just a few counts. The V and J genes are TRBV6-1 and TRBJ2-3, with 15 bases lining up with TRBD2. The CDR3 consists of 19 residues. The germline gives CDR1 MNHNS, CDR2 SASEGT. Trimming cost V 7 bases and J 1 base; bases outside gene matches: 12. The DNA for the CDR3 is TGTGCCAGCACCACGAGGGGACTAGCGGGAGGCCGAGGCACAGATACGCAGTATTTT. Encoded protein: CASTTRGLAGGRGTDTQYF.

This clonotype was seen more than once but under ten times. The chain has TRBV20-1 and TRBJ2-4; the D gene is possibly TRBD2 (6 bases). This CDR3 contains 15 residues. Per the germline V gene, CDR1 is DFQATT and CDR2 is SNEGSKA (reference sequence). The ends were cut back, 5 bases at V and 12 bases at J, with 26 bases in the middle. The CDR3 sequence: CSAARPLAGGPPQYF. In DNA form, the CDR3 reads TGCAGTGCTGCCCGACCACTAGCAGGAGGGCCCCCTCAGTACTTC.

This chain links TRBV7-9 with TRBJ2-5; the D gene could be TRBD1 or TRBD2 (6 bases each). This CDR3 is 15 amino acids long. The V gene's germline CDR1 is SEHNR and CDR2 FQNEAQ (reference sequence). V lost 5 bases, J lost 1 base, and 14 bases lay in between. CDR3 coding DNA: TGTGCCAGCAGCCGTGTGGGGGGCCCCCAAGAGACCCAGTACTTC. Translated: CASSRVGGPQETQYF. Based on the CDR3 plus reference TRBV7-9 and TRBJ2-5, the full variable domain is DTGVSQNPRHKITKRGQNVTFRCDPISEHNRLYWYRQTLGQGPEFLTYFQNEAQLEKSRLLSDRFSAERPKGSFSTLEIQRTEQGDSAMYLCASSRVGGPQETQYFGPGTRLLVL.

This clonotype was seen more than once but under ten times. The chain has TRBV11-2 and TRBJ2-7; 15 bases match TRBD2. The germline V gene encodes CDR1 SGHAT and CDR2 FQNNGV. V lost 5 bases, J lost 5 bases, and 10 bases stayed unmatched. The CDR3 is 17 amino acids. This chain's CDR3 is CASSPWTSGRAPHEQYF. DNA of the CDR3: TGTGCCAGCAGCCCATGGACTAGCGGGAGGGCTCCCCACGAGCAGTACTTC.

The genes are TRBV10-3 and TRBJ2-3, with D hard to call. The CDR3 sequence is 12 residues long. Germline CDR1 is ENHRY and CDR2 is SYGVKD. V was pared by 8 bases and J by 4 bases, with 10 bases between. CDR3 region: CAIGPRADTQYF. Here the CDR3 DNA reads TGTGCCATCGGCCCTAGAGCAGATACGCAGTATTTT.

Details on this clonotype: Compared with germline, one end of the junction differs, possibly owing to a read error. The chain employs TRBV12-3 or TRBV12-4 and TRBJ1-2, with TRBD1 matching over 10 bases. CDR3 length equals 15 residues. The DNA of the CDR3 is TGTGTCAGCAGTAGCCCCGGGACAGGGGACTATGGCTACACCTTC. Amino acids: CVSSSPGTGDYGYTF.

The chain combines TRBV2 with TRBJ1-1; maybe TRBD1 (5 bases). This CDR3 region has 14 residues. Germline assignment: CDR1 SNHLY and CDR2 FYNNEI. Trimming left V 4 bases short and J 0 bases short, with 9 bases between. The CDR3 DNA follows: TGTGCCAGCAGTGTCTCCAGGGTGAACACTGAAGCTTTCTTT. Encoded protein: CASSVSRVNTEAFF.

V and J are TRBV27 and TRBJ2-7, with D perhaps TRBD1 or TRBD2 (6 bases each). Germline CDR1 and CDR2: MNHEY and SMNVEV (reference sequence). Between the trimmed V and J ends, which lost 1 base and 4 bases, there was a span of 11 bases. The CDR3 runs 14 residues. The CDR3 reads CASSLFLGGYEQYF. DNA of the CDR3: TGTGCCAGCAGTTTATTTTTAGGGGGGTACGAGCAGTACTTC.

V gene TRBV20-1 combines with J gene TRBJ2-1; 7 nucleotides agree with TRBD1. Gene TRBJ2-7 matches the end of the DNA better, so the J call may be wrong. This CDR3 has 11 amino acids. CDR1 is DFQATT, CDR2 SNEGSKA, per germline (reference sequence). CDR3 loop: CSASTGAEQYF. The CDR3 DNA is TGCAGTGCATCTACAGGGGCCGAGCAGTACTTC.

V and J are TRBV7-2 and TRBJ2-5; TRBD2 matches at 8 bases. CDR3 length equals 16 residues. Germline CDR1 is SGHTA and CDR2 is FQGNSA. With 3 bases clipped from V and 1 base from J, the junction kept 7 bases outside the gene matches. CDR3 bases: TGTGCCAGCAGCTTTTATGCGCGGGGGGCCCAAGAGACCCAGTACTTC. It codes for CASSFYARGAQETQYF. The full variable domain, its missing parts supplied by reference TRBV7-2 and TRBJ2-5, is GAGVSQSPSNKVTEKGKDVELRCDPISGHTALYWYRQSLGQGLEFLIYFQGNSAPDKSGLPSDRFSAERTGGSVSTLTIQRTQQEDSAVYLCASSFYARGAQETQYFGPGTRLLVL.

The V call is TRBV6-2 or TRBV6-3, the J call TRBJ2-7; unclear D gene. The germline V gene encodes CDR1 MNHEY and CDR2 SVGEGT. V lost 6 bases and J lost 4, with 10 bases in between. This CDR3 is 12 amino acids long. For the CDR3, the DNA is TGTGCCAGCAGCAACAAATTTTACGAGCAGTACTTC. Its translation is CASSNKFYEQYF.

The CDR3 sequence: CSVAPLLTGTDTQYF. CDR3 bases: TGCAGCGTTGCCCCGCTTCTAACAGGGACAGATACGCAGTATTTT. The gene calls are TRBV29-1 and TRBJ2-3; possible D gene TRBD1, 6 bases. This CDR3 comprises 15 residues. V dropped 4 bases and J dropped 3 bases, with 17 bases sitting between them. Germline V gene lookup returns CDR1 SQVTM and CDR2 ANQGSEA.